This T cell receptor (beta chain) was captured by sequencing in a study of blood T cell repertoires in COVID-19. At the level of the study: COVID-19 samples, acute and convalescent, were from the United States, Italy and Spain. The cDNA or gDNA used as material had been derived from T cells, B-cell-depleted T cells, or PBMCs.

In the original analysis: Using reference gene primer amplification, nucleated cell counts were estimated. Clones were read by immunoSEQ multiplex PCR, and TCRdb kept only the in-frame ones, dropping some. V, J and clone size are those of that table, while D and trimming were read from the DNA. The sample lists approximately 150,000 clones; about 88% were seen once. The V segment lost 3 bases and the J segment 9 bases; nucleotides outside the gene matches: 6. The germline gives CDR1 LGHDT, CDR2 YNNKEL (reference sequence). CDR3 length: 15 amino acids. This sequence originates from a woman of 80 years or more with acute or convalescent COVID-19. Sequencing was done on a sample of peripheral blood. The chain links TRBV3-1 (or the pseudogene TRBV3-2) to TRBJ1-6; 9 bases agree with TRBD1. The CDR3 here is CASSHGTGGASPLHF. CDR3 DNA sequence: TGTGCCAGCAGCCATGGCACAGGGGGCGCTTCACCCCTCCACTTT.